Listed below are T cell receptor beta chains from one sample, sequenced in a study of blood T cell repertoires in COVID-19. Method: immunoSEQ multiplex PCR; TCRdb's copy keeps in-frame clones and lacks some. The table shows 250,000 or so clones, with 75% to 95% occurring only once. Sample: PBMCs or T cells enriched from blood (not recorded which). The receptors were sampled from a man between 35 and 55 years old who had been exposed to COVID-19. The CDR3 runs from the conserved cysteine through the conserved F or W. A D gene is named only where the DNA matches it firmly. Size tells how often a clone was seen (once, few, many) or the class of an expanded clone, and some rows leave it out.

CDR3aa: CASSVTGENTEAFF; CDR3nt: TGCGCCAGCAGCGTAACAGGGGAGAACACTGAAGCTTTCTTT; abundance: .; v_gene: TRBV5-1; d_gene: TRBD1; j_gene: TRBJ1-1
CDR3aa: CASRRDRTTGELFF; CDR3nt: TGTGCCAGCAGACGAGACAGGACCACCGGGGAGCTGTTTTTT; abundance: .; v_gene: TRBV27; d_gene: .; j_gene: TRBJ2-2
CDR3aa: CASSHQGARGGELFF; CDR3nt: TGTGCCAGCAGTCATCAGGGGGCACGGGGCGGGGAGCTGTTTTTT; abundance: .; v_gene: TRBV6-5; d_gene: TRBD1; j_gene: TRBJ2-2
CDR3aa: CASSLATGGNQPQHF; CDR3nt: TGCGCCAGCAGCTTAGCTACAGGGGGCAATCAGCCCCAGCATTTT; abundance: .; v_gene: TRBV5-1; d_gene: TRBD1; j_gene: TRBJ1-5
CDR3aa: CASSFTTGQNTEAFF; CDR3nt: TGCGCCAGCAGCTTTACGACAGGCCAGAACACTGAAGCTTTCTTT; abundance: .; v_gene: TRBV5-1; d_gene: .; j_gene: TRBJ1-1
CDR3aa: CASSMLGYEQYF; CDR3nt: TGTGCCAGTAGTATGCTAGGTTACGAGCAGTACTTC; abundance: .; v_gene: TRBV19; d_gene: .; j_gene: TRBJ2-7
CDR3aa: CASRPGAGGQYF; CDR3nt: TGTGCCAGCAGACCCGGGGCCGGGGGGCAGTACTTC; abundance: .; v_gene: TRBV11-3; d_gene: .; j_gene: TRBJ2-7
CDR3aa: CASSLTGNGYTF; CDR3nt: TGTGCCAGTAGTCTTACAGGGAACGGCTACACCTTC; abundance: few; v_gene: TRBV19; d_gene: .; j_gene: TRBJ1-2
CDR3aa: CASSPPGGQAEAFF; CDR3nt: TGTGCCAGCTCACCCCCGGGCGGACAGGCCGAAGCTTTCTTT; abundance: .; v_gene: TRBV18; d_gene: TRBD1; j_gene: TRBJ1-1
CDR3aa: CASSLTGNYGYTF; CDR3nt: TGTGCCAGCAGTTTGACAGGGAACTATGGCTACACCTTC; abundance: .; v_gene: TRBV6-5; d_gene: TRBD1; j_gene: TRBJ1-2
CDR3aa: CASSPLISGTGELFF; CDR3nt: TGCGCCAGCAGCCCCCTTATCAGCGGCACCGGGGAGCTGTTTTTT; abundance: .; v_gene: TRBV5-1; d_gene: .; j_gene: TRBJ2-2
CDR3aa: CASIRSEAFF; CDR3nt: TGTGCCAGTATCCGGTCTGAAGCTTTCTTT; abundance: .; v_gene: TRBV19; d_gene: .; j_gene: TRBJ1-1
CDR3aa: CAARGLTGELFF; CDR3nt: TGTGCCGCCCGGGGACTTACCGGGGAGCTGTTTTTT; abundance: .; v_gene: TRBV6-5; d_gene: .; j_gene: TRBJ2-2
CDR3aa: CASSAYSLNYGYTF; CDR3nt: TGTGCCAGCAGCGCATACAGCCTTAACTATGGCTACACCTTC; abundance: .; v_gene: TRBV5-4; d_gene: .; j_gene: TRBJ1-2
CDR3aa: CATSGGGSADTQYF; CDR3nt: TGTGCCACCAGTGGGGGGGGGAGCGCAGATACGCAGTATTTT; abundance: .; v_gene: TRBV24-1; d_gene: TRBD2; j_gene: TRBJ2-3
CDR3aa: CASSLEVGEQYF; CDR3nt: TGTGCCAGCAGCTTAGAGGTCGGGGAGCAGTACTTC; abundance: .; v_gene: TRBV11-2; d_gene: .; j_gene: TRBJ2-7
CDR3aa: CASSVNLNTGELFF; CDR3nt: TGTGCCAGCAGCGTAAACCTAAACACCGGGGAGCTGTTTTTT; abundance: .; v_gene: TRBV9; d_gene: .; j_gene: TRBJ2-2
CDR3aa: CASSLRQGNGYTF; CDR3nt: TGTGCCAGCAGCCTAAGGCAGGGCAATGGCTACACCTTC; abundance: .; v_gene: TRBV12-3/TRBV12-4; d_gene: .; j_gene: TRBJ1-2
CDR3aa: CASSYPKTHPNQPQHF; CDR3nt: TGTGCCAGCAGTTACCCGAAGACACACCCCAATCAGCCCCAGCATTTT; abundance: few; v_gene: TRBV6-6; d_gene: .; j_gene: TRBJ1-5
CDR3aa: CASSSSYRGLSTDTQYF; CDR3nt: TGTGCCAGCAGCTCGTCGTATAGGGGGCTTAGCACAGATACGCAGTATTTT; abundance: .; v_gene: TRBV5-6; d_gene: TRBD1; j_gene: TRBJ2-3
CDR3aa: CASSFVTGGKYSPLHF; CDR3nt: TGTGCCAGCAGCTTCGTGACAGGGGGCAAATATTCACCCCTCCACTTT; abundance: once; v_gene: TRBV11-3; d_gene: TRBD1; j_gene: TRBJ1-6
CDR3aa: CASSQRNRRETQYF; CDR3nt: TGTGCCAGCAGCCAAAGGAACAGAAGGGAGACCCAGTACTTC; abundance: .; v_gene: TRBV14; d_gene: .; j_gene: TRBJ2-5
CDR3aa: CASGLDRGPNTIYF; CDR3nt: TGTGCTAGTGGTTTGGACAGGGGGCCAAACACCATATATTTT; abundance: .; v_gene: TRBV12-5; d_gene: TRBD1; j_gene: TRBJ1-3
CDR3aa: CASSSYTTGLASQYF; CDR3nt: TGTGCCAGCAGCTCGTATACTACGGGACTAGCGAGTCAGTACTTC; abundance: .; v_gene: TRBV7-8; d_gene: TRBD2; j_gene: TRBJ2-4
CDR3aa: CASSLAGTGTEAFF; CDR3nt: TGTGCCAGCAGCTTAGCGGGGACAGGGACTGAAGCTTTCTTT; abundance: .; v_gene: TRBV7-2; d_gene: TRBD1; j_gene: TRBJ1-1
CDR3aa: CASSRTQGASNQPQHF; CDR3nt: TGTGCCAGTAGTCGGACCCAGGGGGCCAGCAATCAGCCCCAGCATTTT; abundance: .; v_gene: TRBV19; d_gene: TRBD1; j_gene: TRBJ1-5
CDR3aa: CSVDRGRETQYF; CDR3nt: TGCAGCGTTGACAGGGGGCGGGAGACCCAGTACTTC; abundance: .; v_gene: TRBV29-1; d_gene: TRBD1; j_gene: TRBJ2-5
CDR3aa: CASSQYLRRDNREKLFF; CDR3nt: TGCGCCAGCAGCCAATACCTACGACGGGATAACCGTGAAAAACTGTTTTTT; abundance: .; v_gene: TRBV4-1; d_gene: .; j_gene: TRBJ1-4
CDR3aa: CASSDPGNEKLFF; CDR3nt: TGTGCCAGCAGTGACCCGGGAAATGAAAAACTGTTTTTT; abundance: .; v_gene: TRBV6-1; d_gene: .; j_gene: TRBJ1-4
CDR3aa: CSVGQGPNSPLHF; CDR3nt: TGCAGCGTCGGACAGGGGCCTAATTCACCCCTCCACTTT; abundance: few; v_gene: TRBV29-1; d_gene: TRBD1; j_gene: TRBJ1-6
CDR3aa: CASSAEVSDTQYF; CDR3nt: TGTGCCAGCAGTGCAGAGGTGTCAGATACGCAGTATTTT; abundance: .; v_gene: TRBV2; d_gene: .; j_gene: TRBJ2-3
CDR3aa: CASSEAEQYF; CDR3nt: TGTGCCAGCAGTGAGGCCGAGCAGTACTTC; abundance: .; v_gene: TRBV2; d_gene: .; j_gene: TRBJ2-7
CDR3aa: CASSDSSTTSDTQYF; CDR3nt: TGTGCCAGCAGTGACTCGAGTACTACCTCAGATACGCAGTATTTT; abundance: .; v_gene: TRBV6-4; d_gene: .; j_gene: TRBJ2-3
CDR3aa: CASSLGSTNYGYTF; CDR3nt: TGTGCCAGTTCGCTAGGCAGTACTAACTATGGCTACACCTTC; abundance: .; v_gene: TRBV7-9; d_gene: .; j_gene: TRBJ1-2